This T cell receptor beta chain was captured by sequencing in a study of blood T cell repertoires in COVID-19. Whole-study context: Acute-phase and convalescent COVID-19 samples originated in the United States, Italy and Spain. PBMCs, B-cell-depleted T cells, or T cells were the source of the cDNA or gDNA that made up the material.

Original processing methods: Scientists estimated how many nucleated cells there were by amplifying reference gene primers. Clones were sequenced by immunoSEQ multiplex PCR, and TCRdb holds only the in-frame ones, with some missing. That table supplies the V and J calls and clone size; D and trimming were determined from the DNA. The sample shows roughly 98,000 clones, roughly four fifths of them seen only once. The sequence derives from a human donor in a cohort sampled during active COVID-19. The sequencing input was peripheral blood.

The CDR3 coding sequence is TGCGCCAGCAGCTCCGGGACTAGCGGGGCTCTCCCCTCGTACTTC. This codes for CASSSGTSGALPSYF. The chain links TRBV5-1 to TRBJ2-5; TRBD2 matches 13 bases. CDR3 length equals 15 residues. V lost 3 bases to trimming and J lost 13 bases; unmatched junction nucleotides: 12. Germline CDR1 SGHRS, CDR2 YFSETQ.